Included here is one T cell receptor (beta chain) sequence, with context. What it recognizes is unknown. The J segment lost 6 bases and the V segment lost 2 bases, leaving 4 bases of the junction unmatched. In germline, CDR1 is SGHKS, CDR2 YYEKEE (reference sequence). This CDR3 region has 14 residues. This sample stems from a study of vaccination and CD4 T cells after COVID-19. Study background: Two mRNA vaccine doses were given, either BNT162b2 or mRNA-1273. Stimulation of cells relied on overlapping spike peptides derived from SARS-CoV-2, HCoV-NL63, HCoV-OC43 and HCoV-229E.

The treatment here: roughly nine-day PBMC culture with coronavirus spike peptide pools or control peptides (ViraFEST assay). Each of days 3 and 7 saw half the medium replaced by fresh IL-2 medium. Cultured CD4+ T-cell DNA underwent Oncomine TCR Beta short-read sequencing. Investigators isolated genomic DNA from cultured CD4+ T cells. Using its own MiXCR run on the PCR reads, TCRdb lists one record per CDR3 protein. The sample consists of 15,000 or so distinct CDR3 sequences, roughly 73% of them appearing once. This clonotype was obtained from a human donor who had recovered from COVID-19. The chain links TRBV5-5 to TRBJ2-2; the match to TRBD1 covers 7 bases. The sample consisted of CD4+ T cells from blood, cultured in vitro. CDR3: CASSLTGAAGELFF. CDR3 nucleotide sequence: TGTGCCAGCAGCTTAACAGGGGCCGCCGGGGAGCTGTTTTTT.